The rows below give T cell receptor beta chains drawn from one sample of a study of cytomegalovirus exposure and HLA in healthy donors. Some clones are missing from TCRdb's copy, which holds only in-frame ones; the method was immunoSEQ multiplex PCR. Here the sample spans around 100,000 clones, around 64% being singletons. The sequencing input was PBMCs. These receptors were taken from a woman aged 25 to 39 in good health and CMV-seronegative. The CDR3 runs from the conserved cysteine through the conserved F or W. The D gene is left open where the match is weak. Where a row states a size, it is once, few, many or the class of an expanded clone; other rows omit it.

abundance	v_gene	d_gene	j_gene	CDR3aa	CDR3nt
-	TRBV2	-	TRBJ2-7	CASHKDYSEQYF	TGTGCCAGCCACAAGGACTATTCCGAGCAGTACTTC
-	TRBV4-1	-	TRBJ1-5	CASSQGWGPSNQPQHF	TGCGCCAGCAGCCAAGGGTGGGGGCCCTCCAATCAGCCCCAGCATTTT
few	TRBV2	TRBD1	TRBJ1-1	CANRGQGNTEAFF	TGTGCCAACAGGGGCCAAGGGAACACTGAAGCTTTCTTT
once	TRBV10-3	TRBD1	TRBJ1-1	CAISARQGVSTEAFF	TGTGCCATCAGTGCGCGACAGGGGGTTAGCACTGAAGCTTTCTTT
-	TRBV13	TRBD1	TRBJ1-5	CANSITTGGNQPQHF	TGTGCCAACAGCATTACGACAGGGGGCAATCAGCCCCAGCATTTT
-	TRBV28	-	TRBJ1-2	CASSLLAAGAFGYTF	TGTGCCAGCAGTTTATTGGCGGCAGGGGCCTTTGGCTACACCTTC
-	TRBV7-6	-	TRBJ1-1	CASSPLQGLMNTEAFF	TGCGCCAGCAGCCCACTACAGGGACTAATGAACACTGAAGCTTTCTTT
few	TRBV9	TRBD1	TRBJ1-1	CASSAGDRAYTEAFF	TGTGCCAGCAGCGCTGGGGACAGGGCCTACACTGAAGCTTTCTTT
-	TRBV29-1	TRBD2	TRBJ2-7	CSVRLAGGPTYEQYF	TGCAGCGTCCGACTAGCGGGGGGCCCTACCTACGAGCAGTACTTC
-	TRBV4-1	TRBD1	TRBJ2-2	CASSLGQVLNTGELFF	TGCGCCAGCAGCCTCGGACAGGTGCTGAACACCGGGGAGCTGTTTTTT
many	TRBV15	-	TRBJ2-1	CATSRDRGSANEQFF	TGTGCCACCAGCAGAGACAGGGGATCGGCAAATGAGCAGTTCTTC
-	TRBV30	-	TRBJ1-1	CAFSVNTEAFF	TGTGCCTTTTCAGTGAACACTGAAGCTTTCTTT
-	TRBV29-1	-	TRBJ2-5	CSTPGLKEETQYF	TGCAGCACCCCAGGGCTGAAGGAAGAGACCCAGTACTTC
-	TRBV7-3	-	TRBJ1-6	CASSLSPSGSPLHF	TGTGCCAGCAGCTTATCCCCTTCCGGTTCACCCCTCCACTTT
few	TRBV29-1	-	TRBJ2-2	CSVEKGAATGELFF	TGCAGCGTTGAAAAAGGGGCTGCGACCGGGGAGCTGTTTTTT
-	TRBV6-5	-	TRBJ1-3	CASRGLSGNTIYF	TGTGCCAGCCGGGGATTATCTGGAAACACCATATATTTT
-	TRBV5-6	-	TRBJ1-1	CASSLAGYTEAFF	TGTGCCAGCAGCTTGGCAGGGTACACTGAAGCTTTCTTT
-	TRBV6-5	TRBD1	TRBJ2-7	CASSYEDRGYEQYF	TGTGCCAGCAGTTATGAGGACAGGGGGTACGAGCAGTACTTC
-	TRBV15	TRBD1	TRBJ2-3	CATSRPPGQGAADTQYF	TGTGCCACCAGCAGACCACCGGGACAGGGGGCCGCAGATACGCAGTATTTT
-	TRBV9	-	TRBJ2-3	CASSVTSTDTQYF	TGTGCCAGCAGCGTCACTAGCACAGATACGCAGTATTTT
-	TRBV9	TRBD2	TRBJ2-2	CASSVGSGRASGELFF	TGTGCCAGCAGCGTAGGTAGCGGGAGGGCCTCAGGGGAGCTGTTTTTT
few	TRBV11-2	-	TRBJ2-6	CASSRPGVGANVLTF	TGTGCCAGCAGCCGACCGGGGGTCGGGGCCAACGTCCTGACTTTC
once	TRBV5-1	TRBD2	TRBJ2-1	CASSSILAGHPGQFF	TGCGCCAGCAGCTCTATACTAGCGGGACATCCGGGGCAGTTCTTC
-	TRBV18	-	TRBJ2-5	CASSPGGRVQETQYF	TGTGCCAGCTCACCCGGGGGGCGAGTCCAAGAGACCCAGTACTTC
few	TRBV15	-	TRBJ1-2	CATSSGGFSYGYTF	TGTGCCACCAGCAGTGGAGGGTTTAGCTATGGCTACACCTTC
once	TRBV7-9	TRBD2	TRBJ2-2	CASSFAGGVGELFF	TGTGCCAGCAGCTTCGCGGGAGGGGTAGGGGAGCTGTTTTTT
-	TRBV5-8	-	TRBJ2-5	CASSVIEALKTQYF	TGTGCCAGCAGCGTCATAGAGGCTCTGAAGACCCAGTACTTC
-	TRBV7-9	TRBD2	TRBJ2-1	CASSYSGRSYNEQFF	TGTGCCAGCAGCTATAGCGGGAGAAGCTACAATGAGCAGTTCTTC
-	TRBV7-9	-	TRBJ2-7	CASSLNLVRDSSYEQYF	TGTGCCAGCAGCTTAAATCTAGTGAGGGATAGCTCCTACGAGCAGTACTTC
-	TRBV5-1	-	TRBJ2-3	CASSLQGGTDTQYF	TGCGCCAGCAGCTTGCAGGGTGGCACAGATACGCAGTATTTT
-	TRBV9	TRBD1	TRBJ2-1	CASSVAGTGVDEQFF	TGTGCCAGCAGCGTAGCTGGGACAGGGGTCGATGAGCAGTTCTTC
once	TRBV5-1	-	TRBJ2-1	CASSLVPRTVSSLTQFF	TGCGCCAGCAGCTTGGTACCCCGGACAGTCAGTTCCCTAACGCAGTTCTTC
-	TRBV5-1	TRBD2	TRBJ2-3	CASSWSLAGGVDTQYF	TGCGCCAGCAGCTGGTCCCTAGCGGGAGGGGTAGATACGCAGTATTTT
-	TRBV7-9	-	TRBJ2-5	CASSFSGTKQETQYF	TGTGCCAGCAGCTTCTCCGGGACAAAACAAGAGACCCAGTACTTC
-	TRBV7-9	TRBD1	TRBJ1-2	CASSQGTGEHYGYTF	TGTGCCAGCAGCCAGGGGACAGGGGAACACTATGGCTACACCTTC
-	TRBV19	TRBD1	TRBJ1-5	CASSTTLTGGASNQPQHF	TGTGCCAGTAGTACAACGTTGACAGGGGGTGCAAGCAATCAGCCCCAGCATTTT
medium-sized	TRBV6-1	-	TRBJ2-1	CASSAGDGYNEQFF	TGTGCCAGCAGTGCGGGGGACGGATACAATGAGCAGTTCTTC
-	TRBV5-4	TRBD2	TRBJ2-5	CASSWGTNQETQYF	TGTGCCAGCAGCTGGGGGACTAACCAAGAGACCCAGTACTTC
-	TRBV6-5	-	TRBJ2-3	CASRNRRPTDTQYF	TGTGCCAGCAGAAACAGGAGACCCACAGATACGCAGTATTTT
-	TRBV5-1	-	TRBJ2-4	CASSLDSLAKNIQYF	TGCGCCAGCAGCTTGGACAGTTTAGCCAAAAACATTCAGTACTTC
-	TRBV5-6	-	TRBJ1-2	CASSPDGGGYGYTF	TGTGCCAGCAGCCCTGACGGGGGGGGCTATGGCTACACCTTC
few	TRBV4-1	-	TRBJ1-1	CASSQTDLGSEAFF	TGCGCCAGCAGCCAGACTGATCTCGGCTCTGAAGCTTTCTTT
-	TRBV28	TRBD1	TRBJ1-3	CASSYRGNLRNTIYF	TGTGCCAGCAGTTACAGGGGAAATCTTCGAAACACCATATATTTT
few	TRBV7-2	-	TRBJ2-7	CASSLGWSEQYF	TGTGCCAGCAGCTTAGGTTGGAGCGAGCAGTACTTC
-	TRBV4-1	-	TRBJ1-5	CASSQWNWGDQPQHF	TGCGCCAGCAGCCAATGGAATTGGGGGGATCAGCCCCAGCATTTT
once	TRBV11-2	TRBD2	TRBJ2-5	CASSIRLAGVGETQYF	TGTGCCAGCAGCATTCGACTAGCGGGGGTCGGAGAGACCCAGTACTTC
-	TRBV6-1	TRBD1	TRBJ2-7	CASSDAGQGNYEQYF	TGTGCCAGCAGTGATGCGGGACAGGGGAACTACGAGCAGTACTTC
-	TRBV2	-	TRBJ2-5	CASLGVETQYF	TGTGCCAGCCTGGGAGTTGAGACCCAGTACTTC
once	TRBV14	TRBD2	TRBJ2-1	CASSQGIRSGITYNEQFF	TGTGCCAGCAGCCAAGGAATACGTAGCGGGATAACCTACAATGAGCAGTTCTTC
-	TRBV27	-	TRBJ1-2	CASRTMTANYGYTF	TGTGCCAGCAGAACTATGACAGCTAACTATGGCTACACCTTC
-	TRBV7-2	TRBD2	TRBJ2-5	CASSLDGGRVTQYF	TGTGCCAGCAGCTTAGATGGCGGGAGGGTGACCCAGTACTTC
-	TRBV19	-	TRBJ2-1	CASSISGGIYNEQFF	TGTGCCAGTAGTATCTCCGGGGGAATCTACAATGAGCAGTTCTTC
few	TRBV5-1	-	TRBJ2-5	CASSLASGVETQYF	TGCGCCAGCAGCTTGGCGTCGGGGGTAGAGACCCAGTACTTC
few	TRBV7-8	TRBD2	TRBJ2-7	CASSEGTSRTYEQYF	TGTGCCAGCAGCGAAGGGACTAGCCGAACCTACGAGCAGTACTTC
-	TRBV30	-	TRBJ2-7	CACDWGGTYEQYF	TGTGCCTGCGATTGGGGCGGGACCTACGAGCAGTACTTC